A single sample gave rise to the 2 T cell receptor beta chains below, sequenced in a study of cytomegalovirus exposure and HLA in healthy donors. With 60 Vbeta and 13 Jbeta primers, the PCR was carried out. Method: immunoSEQ multiplex PCR; TCRdb's copy keeps in-frame clones and lacks some. The profile shows about 130,000 clones, under 85% of them singletons. The sample comprised PBMCs. The receptors were sampled from a boy aged 10-17 years in good health and CMV-seronegative.

The V and J genes are TRBV5-1 and TRBJ2-5, with D possibly matching TRBD2 (6 bases). Trimming removed 4 bases at V and 1 base at J, with 14 bases between. The germline CDR1 and CDR2 sequences are SGHRS and YFSETQ. The CDR3 covers 15 residues. The CDR3 loop is CASSPGTSAQETQYF. In nucleotides, the CDR3 is TGCGCCAGCAGCCCCGGGACTTCGGCCCAAGAGACCCAGTACTTC.

The chain is built from TRBV6-6 and TRBJ1-5; 10 positions agree with TRBD1. The J segment lost 3 bases and the V segment lost 5 bases, leaving 7 bases of the junction unmatched. Germline CDR1 reads MNHNY; CDR2 reads SVGAGI (reference sequence). The CDR3 loop spans 16 amino acids. In DNA form, the CDR3 reads TGTGCCAGCAGTCCCAGGGACAGGGGAGACAATCAGCCCCAGCATTTT. Its protein product is CASSPRDRGDNQPQHF.